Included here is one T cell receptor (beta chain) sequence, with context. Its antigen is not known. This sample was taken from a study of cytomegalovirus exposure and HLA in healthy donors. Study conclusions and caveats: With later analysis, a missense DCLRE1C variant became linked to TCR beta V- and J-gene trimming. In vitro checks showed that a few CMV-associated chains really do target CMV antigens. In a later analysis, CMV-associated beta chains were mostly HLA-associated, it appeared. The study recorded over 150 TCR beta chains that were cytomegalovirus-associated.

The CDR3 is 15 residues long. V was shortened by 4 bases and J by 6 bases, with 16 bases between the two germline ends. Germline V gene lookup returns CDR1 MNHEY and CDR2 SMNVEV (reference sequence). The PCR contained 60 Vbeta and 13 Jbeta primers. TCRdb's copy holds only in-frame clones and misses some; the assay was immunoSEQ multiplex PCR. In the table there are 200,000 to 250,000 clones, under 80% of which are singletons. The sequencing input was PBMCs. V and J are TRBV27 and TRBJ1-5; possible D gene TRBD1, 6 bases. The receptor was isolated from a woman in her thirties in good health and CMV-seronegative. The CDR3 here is CASSSRQAGGQPQHF. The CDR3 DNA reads TGTGCCAGCAGTTCCCGACAGGCCGGAGGTCAGCCCCAGCATTTT.